The TCR beta chain under discussion was sequenced for a study of cytomegalovirus exposure and HLA in healthy donors. As regards this clone: The antigen is not known.

General study points: Under in vitro conditions, a few CMV-associated chains were confirmed as specific for CMV antigens. The authors considered a cluster of highly shared sequence variants likely to be a sequencing artifact. In a later analysis, a genetic analysis reported fewer productive-TCR N-insertions in an Asian-associated ancestry cluster than the cohort average.

With 60 Vbeta and 13 Jbeta primers, the PCR was carried out. The data were produced by immunoSEQ multiplex PCR, yet TCRdb's version contains in-frame clones alone and is incomplete. The sample contains fewer than 120,000 clones, less than 85% of which appear only once. Input material: PBMCs. This TCR was recovered from a man aged 25 to 40 in good health and CMV-seropositive.

DNA for the CDR3: TGCAGCGGCCGGACTAGCGGGGGGGGATGGGTCGGGGAGCTGTTTTTT. Its translation: CSGRTSGGGWVGELFF. The rearrangement uses TRBV29-1 and TRBJ2-2, with TRBD2 matching 15 bases. Looked up from germline, CDR1 is SQVTM and CDR2 is ANQGSEA. This CDR3 comprises 16 residues. With V trimmed by 7 bases and J by 7 bases, 10 bases remained unmatched.